A single sample is the source of the 6 T cell receptor beta chains below, sequenced in a study of cytomegalovirus exposure and HLA in healthy donors. With 60 Vbeta and 13 Jbeta primers, the PCR was carried out. Measured with immunoSEQ multiplex PCR; TCRdb has only the in-frame clones, and not every one. This sample has about 110,000 clones; around three quarters occur once, and the top ten carry roughly 0.9%. Sample: PBMCs. These receptors all come from a young woman in good health and CMV-seronegative.

The chain carries TRBV29-1 and TRBJ1-1; 7 bases align to TRBD1. V shed 7 bases and J 5 bases; nucleotides not matched to a gene: 7. The CDR3 runs to 12 residues. Germline V CDR1 and CDR2: SQVTM, ANQGSEA. The DNA for the CDR3 is TGCAGCGCCCACAGGGGTGGTACTGAAGCTTTCTTT. This gives the protein CSAHRGGTEAFF. Full variable domain (missing parts from reference TRBV29-1 and TRBJ1-1): SAVISQKPSRDICQRGTSLTIQCQVDSQVTMMFWYRQQPGQSLTLIATANQGSEATYESGFVIDKFPISRPNLTFSTLTVSNMSPEDSSIYLCSAHRGGTEAFFGQGTRLTVV.

The genes are TRBV7-2 and TRBJ1-1, with 7 bases lining up with TRBD1. Germline V gene sequence: CDR1 SGHTA, CDR2 FQGNSA. Unmatched junction bases numbered 4, after V lost 0 bases and J lost 0 bases. The CDR3 is 16 residues long. CDR3 residues: CASSLAGTAMNTEAFF. The DNA of the CDR3 is TGTGCCAGCAGCTTAGCGGGGACAGCGATGAACACTGAAGCTTTCTTT.

The chain uses TRBV12-5 and TRBJ1-1; perhaps TRBD1 as D (5 bases). The V end lost 0 bases, the J end lost 1 base, and 12 bases lay between the germline ends. Germline CDR1 and CDR2: LGHNT and FRNRAP. This CDR3 has 16 amino acids. The CDR3 loop reads CASGLVREGPNTEAFF. The DNA of the CDR3 is TGTGCTAGTGGTTTGGTACGGGAGGGGCCGAACACTGAAGCTTTCTTT.

The V and J genes are TRBV25-1 and TRBJ1-6; D is perhaps TRBD1 (6 bases). Germline CDR1 and CDR2: MGHDK and SYGVNS. This CDR3 has 16 amino acids. The V end was cut by 1 base, the J end by 11 bases, with 18 bases between. The CDR3 loop is CASSESGGLRDPPLHF. DNA for the CDR3: TGTGCCAGCAGTGAATCGGGGGGCCTTAGGGATCCACCCCTCCACTTT.

The gene calls are TRBV28 and TRBJ1-2; possible D gene TRBD1, 5 bases. Germline values: CDR1 MDHEN, CDR2 SYDVKM. V lost 10 bases, J lost 2 bases, and 14 bases lay in between. CDR3 length equals 13 residues. CDR3 residues: CATYDNRNYGYTF. CDR3 sequence (DNA): TGTGCCACATATGATAACAGGAACTATGGCTACACCTTC.

The chain carries TRBV4-3 and TRBJ1-1; D is uncertain. CDR3 length: 12 residues. Trimming shortened V by 5 bases and J by 3 bases, and 7 bases separated the two germline ends. Germline loops: CDR1 LGHNA, CDR2 YSLEER. Here the CDR3 reads CASSGDYTEAFF. CDR3 nucleotide sequence: TGCGCCAGCAGCGGAGACTACACTGAAGCTTTCTTT.